The 13 T cell receptor beta chains below were found in one sample sequenced in a study of beta chain features in type 1 diabetes (dated by TCRdb to about 2018). Library preparation was by the immunoSEQ multiplex PCR assay. The entire amount of isolated RNA was reverse transcribed using the High Capacity cDNA Reverse Transcription Kit, so the sequenced TCRB transcripts were expressed ones. This immuneACCESS table, as held by TCRdb, lists in-frame sequences with V and J called but not all clones. Of the missing ones, under half trace to an unresolved V gene in checked studies; the others have no known cause. In all, the sample holds a few hundred thousand clones, and around an eighth of those were seen once. The ten largest clones represent less than 0.02% of the sample. Sample: naive CD4+ T cells from blood. The cell subset or site label for this specimen denotes: true naive CD4+ T cells. The receptors were sampled from a man aged 18 to 29 in good health.

This clone has only a few counts. V and J are TRBV5-1 and TRBJ2-7, with TRBD1 identical over 7 bases. From germline, CDR1 is SGHRS and CDR2 YFSETQ. The J segment lost 0 bases and the V segment lost 0 bases, leaving 6 bases of the junction unmatched. The CDR3 has 16 amino acids. The CDR3 bases are TGCGCCAGCAGCTTGGGGCGGACAGGAAGCTCCTACGAGCAGTACTTC. Translating gives CASSLGRTGSSYEQYF.

The genes are TRBV5-6 and TRBJ2-1; perhaps TRBD2 as D (7 bases). The CDR3 contains 15 residues. Germline CDR1 is SGHDT and CDR2 is YYEEEE. V was pared by 0 bases and J by 7 bases, with 14 bases between. CDR3 DNA: TGTGCCAGCAGCTTGGTTTTCGGGGGGCCGAATGAGCAGTTCTTC. Amino acids: CASSLVFGGPNEQFF.

In this sample, this clone turned up a few times. The chain has TRBV5-1 and TRBJ2-7; D remains ambiguous. V gave up 0 bases and J gave up 7 bases, with 11 bases separating them. Per germline, CDR1 SGHRS and CDR2 YFSETQ. This CDR3 contains 13 residues. CDR3 nucleotide sequence: TGCGCCAGCAGCTTGGAAAAATTTATGGAGCAGTACTTC. Encoded protein: CASSLEKFMEQYF. The full variable domain, in which reference TRBV5-1 and TRBJ2-7 provide the parts outside the CDR3, is KAGVTQTPRYLIKTRGQQVTLSCSPISGHRSVSWYQQTPGQGLQFLFEYFSETQRNKGNFPGRFSGRQFSNSRSEMNVSTLELGDSALYLCASSLEKFMEQYFGPGTRLTVT.

This clone was picked up a small number of times. The rearrangement links TRBV5-4 to TRBJ2-5; 10 positions agree with TRBD1. With V trimmed by 4 bases and J by 5 bases, 5 bases remained unmatched. From germline, CDR1 is SGHNT and CDR2 YYREEE (reference sequence). The CDR3 consists of 14 residues. CDR3 DNA sequence: TGTGCCAGCAGCAGGGGACAGGGGATGGAGACCCAGTACTTC. Translating it yields CASSRGQGMETQYF.

This clone was seen more than once but under ten times. The V gene is TRBV7-2, the J gene TRBJ2-2; a weak D match, TRBD1 (6 bases). The CDR3 runs to 14 residues. Per the germline V gene, CDR1 is SGHTA and CDR2 is FQGNSA. Trimming cost V 7 bases and J 2 bases, with 11 bases left between them. CDR3 protein: CASIGQFNTGELFF. The CDR3 nucleotides read TGTGCCAGCATAGGACAGTTTAACACCGGGGAGCTGTTTTTT.

The chain links TRBV7-9 to TRBJ1-4, with 7 bases aligning to TRBD1. The J segment lost 7 bases and the V segment lost 0 bases, leaving 2 bases of the junction unmatched. The CDR3 totals 14 residues. Germline CDR1 reads SEHNR; CDR2 reads FQNEAQ (reference sequence). The CDR3 sequence is CASSLAGGLEKLFF. The CDR3 bases are TGTGCCAGCAGCTTAGCAGGGGGCCTTGAAAAACTGTTTTTT. The full variable domain, its missing parts supplied by reference TRBV7-9 and TRBJ1-4, is DTGVSQNPRHKITKRGQNVTFRCDPISEHNRLYWYRQTLGQGPEFLTYFQNEAQLEKSRLLSDRFSAERPKGSFSTLEIQRTEQGDSAMYLCASSLAGGLEKLFFGSGTQLSVL.

The rearrangement joins TRBV9 to TRBJ2-1, with 10 positions matching TRBD2. Per the germline V gene, CDR1 is SGDLS and CDR2 is YYNGEE. The CDR3 spans 13 residues. V dropped 3 bases and J dropped 6; count of bases not matched to a gene: 0. The CDR3 sequence is CASSGTSGNEQFF. CDR3 DNA: TGTGCCAGCAGCGGGACTAGCGGCAATGAGCAGTTCTTC.

This clone was detected only a few times. This chain connects TRBV29-1 to TRBJ1-1, with D maybe TRBD1 (6 bases). V shed 8 bases and J shed 0 bases, with 13 bases lying between them. CDR3 length: 13 residues. CDR1 SQVTM and CDR2 ANQGSEA come from the germline V gene. DNA of the CDR3: TGCAGCACCGCGACAGGACTGAACACTGAAGCTTTCTTT. It yields the protein CSTATGLNTEAFF. The complete variable domain, with remaining parts taken from reference TRBV29-1 and TRBJ1-1, reads SAVISQKPSRDICQRGTSLTIQCQVDSQVTMMFWYRQQPGQSLTLIATANQGSEATYESGFVIDKFPISRPNLTFSTLTVSNMSPEDSSIYLCSTATGLNTEAFFGQGTRLTVV.

The V call is TRBV6-5, the J call TRBJ2-1; D is possibly TRBD2 (5 bases). Germline loops: CDR1 MNHEY, CDR2 SVGAGI. The CDR3 totals 14 residues. Deletions cut 4 bases from V and 0 bases from J, with 7 bases between. The CDR3 is CASSFGSSYNEQFF. For the CDR3, the DNA is TGTGCCAGCAGTTTTGGGAGCTCCTACAATGAGCAGTTCTTC.

V gene TRBV18 combines with J gene TRBJ2-2, with a tentative D call TRBD1 (5 bases). From germline, CDR1 is KGHSH and CDR2 LQKENI. V lost 3 bases and J lost 1, with 9 bases in between. The CDR3 sequence is 15 residues long. Here the CDR3 DNA reads TGTGCCAGCTCACCGACAGAGCTGAACACCGGGGAGCTGTTTTTT. The encoded protein is CASSPTELNTGELFF.

There are a few counts of this clone. V gene TRBV4-2 combines with J gene TRBJ1-6; the D gene is possibly TRBD1 (5 bases). The V end was cut by 0 bases, the J end by 4 bases, with 13 bases between. The germline gives CDR1 LGHNA, CDR2 YNFKEQ. This CDR3 is 17 amino acids long. The CDR3 is CASSQDRGEQYNSPLHF. DNA of the CDR3: TGTGCCAGCAGCCAAGATCGGGGGGAGCAGTATAATTCACCCCTCCACTTT.

This clone was counted between two and nine times. The chain joins TRBV7-9 to TRBJ2-7; 7 bases line up with TRBD1. With 1 base clipped from V and 4 bases from J, the junction kept 7 bases outside the gene matches. Germline assignment: CDR1 SEHNR and CDR2 FQNEAQ (reference sequence). This CDR3 region has 15 residues. Here the CDR3 DNA reads TGTGCCAGCAGCTTAGATTCCGACAGGGCTTACGAGCAGTACTTC. It is translated as CASSLDSDRAYEQYF.

Only a few counts were recorded for this clone. The DNA of the CDR3 is TGCAGCGTTGAGATGACAGGGTGGGAAGAAAAACTGTTTTTT. Encoded protein: CSVEMTGWEEKLFF. The J gene is TRBJ1-4, the V gene TRBV29-1; TRBD1 aligns across 7 bases. The germline gives CDR1 SQVTM, CDR2 ANQGSEA. V lost 3 bases and J lost 8; bases outside the gene matches: 9. This CDR3 is 14 amino acids long. Supplemented by reference TRBV29-1 and TRBJ1-4, the full variable domain reads SAVISQKPSRDICQRGTSLTIQCQVDSQVTMMFWYRQQPGQSLTLIATANQGSEATYESGFVIDKFPISRPNLTFSTLTVSNMSPEDSSIYLCSVEMTGWEEKLFFGSGTQLSVL.